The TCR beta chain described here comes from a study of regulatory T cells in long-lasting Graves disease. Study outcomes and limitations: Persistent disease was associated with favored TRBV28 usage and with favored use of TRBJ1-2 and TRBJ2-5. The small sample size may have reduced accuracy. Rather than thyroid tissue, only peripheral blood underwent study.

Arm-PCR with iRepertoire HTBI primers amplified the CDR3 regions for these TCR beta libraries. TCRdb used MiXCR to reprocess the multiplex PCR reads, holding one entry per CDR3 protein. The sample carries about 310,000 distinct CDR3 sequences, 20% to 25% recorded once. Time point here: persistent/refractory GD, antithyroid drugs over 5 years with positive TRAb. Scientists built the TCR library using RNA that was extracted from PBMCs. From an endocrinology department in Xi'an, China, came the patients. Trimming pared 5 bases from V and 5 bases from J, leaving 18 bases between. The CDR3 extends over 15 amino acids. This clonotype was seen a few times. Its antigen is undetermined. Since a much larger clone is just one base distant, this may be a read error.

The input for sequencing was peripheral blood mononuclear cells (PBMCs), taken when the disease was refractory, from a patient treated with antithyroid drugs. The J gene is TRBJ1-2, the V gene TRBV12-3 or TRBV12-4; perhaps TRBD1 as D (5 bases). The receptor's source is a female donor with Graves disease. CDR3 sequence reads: CASSLGLGLMYGYTF. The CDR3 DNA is TGTGCCAGCAGTCTCGGCCTGGGACTGATGTATGGCTACACCTTC.